The 23 T cell receptor beta chains reported below all come from one sample, sequenced in a study of cytomegalovirus exposure and HLA in healthy donors. With 60 Vbeta and 13 Jbeta primers, the PCR was carried out. Only in-frame clones appear in the TCRdb table, and some are missing; sequencing was by immunoSEQ multiplex PCR. The sample contains 150,000 or so clones, about 69% of which appear only once. Sequenced sample: PBMCs. The receptors were gathered from a human donor in good health.

This chain uses TRBV4-1 with TRBJ1-2; TRBD1 matches 8 bases. This CDR3 is built from 14 residues. The germline V gene has CDR1 MGHRA and CDR2 YSYEKL. V dropped 5 bases and J dropped 6; count of bases not matched to a gene: 8. The CDR3, as DNA: TGCGCCAGCAGCAACATGGACAGGGACCATGGCTACACCTTC. Translation gives CASSNMDRDHGYTF.

V and J are TRBV6-1 and TRBJ2-7; possible D gene TRBD1, 7 bases. Per germline, CDR1 MNHNS and CDR2 SASEGT. The CDR3 sequence is 11 residues long. Trimming shortened V by 8 bases and J by 7 bases, and 12 bases separated the two germline ends. The DNA for the CDR3 is TGTGCCAGCGGAGGGGGCGGAGAGCAGTACTTC. This translates into CASGGGGEQYF.

This chain connects TRBV4-2 to TRBJ1-2, with 7 bases identical to TRBD1. The V segment lost 4 bases and the J segment 5 bases; nucleotides outside the gene matches: 4. The CDR3 consists of 13 residues. Germline V gives CDR1 LGHNA, CDR2 YNFKEQ. The CDR3 nucleotides are TGTGCCAGCAGCCTCAGGGGGAGGTATGGCTACACCTTC. Its translation: CASSLRGRYGYTF.

The rearrangement links TRBV29-1 to TRBJ1-1; 8 bases are shared with TRBD1. CDR1 SQVTM and CDR2 ANQGSEA come from the germline V gene. Trimming at V came to 6 bases and at J to 0 bases, leaving 6 bases not matched to a gene. This CDR3 region has 14 residues. The CDR3 is CSVAQGAMNTEAFF. In nucleotides, the CDR3 is TGCAGCGTCGCTCAGGGGGCCATGAACACTGAAGCTTTCTTT.

The chain links TRBV5-4 to TRBJ2-3; D is possibly TRBD2 (5 bases). CDR3 length equals 14 residues. V shed 3 bases and J shed 0 bases, with 8 bases lying between them. In germline, CDR1 is SGHNT, CDR2 YYREEE (reference sequence). The CDR3 sequence: CASSSRTSTDTQYF. In DNA, the CDR3 is TGTGCCAGCAGCTCCCGGACTAGCACAGATACGCAGTATTTT.

The V call is TRBV19, the J call TRBJ1-2; possibly TRBD1 for D (5 bases). With 9 bases removed from V and 5 bases from J, the gap between germline ends came to 13 bases. The CDR3 contains 12 residues. The germline CDR1 and CDR2 sequences are LNHDA and SQIVND (reference sequence). This CDR3 reads CASQGLLYGYTF. CDR3 DNA sequence: TGTGCCAGCCAGGGACTTCTTTATGGCTACACCTTC.

The rearrangement uses TRBV19 and TRBJ1-1; D unclear. V shed 3 bases and J shed 4 bases, with 12 bases lying between them. The V gene's germline CDR1 is LNHDA and CDR2 SQIVND (reference sequence). The CDR3 is 14 residues long. The CDR3 is CASSMNPGVTEAFF. The CDR3 DNA follows: TGTGCCAGTAGTATGAACCCCGGGGTCACTGAAGCTTTCTTT.

V and J are TRBV4-1 and TRBJ2-1; 12 bases are a match to TRBD2. The CDR3 runs to 15 residues. In germline, CDR1 is MGHRA, CDR2 YSYEKL. The junction had 2 bases not matched to a gene; V was cut back by 6 bases and J by 2 bases. CDR3 coding DNA: TGCGCCAGCAGAACTAGCGGGGGGACCTACAATGAGCAGTTCTTC. Translated: CASRTSGGTYNEQFF.

The chain couples TRBV7-9 to TRBJ2-7, with D perhaps TRBD2 (6 bases). Trimming removed 0 bases from V and 4 bases from J, with 10 bases in between. In germline, CDR1 is SEHNR, CDR2 FQNEAQ (reference sequence). The CDR3 contains 14 residues. The CDR3 loop is CASSLALREYEQYF. The CDR3 bases are TGTGCCAGCAGCTTAGCCCTGCGGGAATACGAGCAGTACTTC. The variable domain in full, completed from reference TRBV7-9 and TRBJ2-7, reads DTGVSQNPRHKITKRGQNVTFRCDPISEHNRLYWYRQTLGQGPEFLTYFQNEAQLEKSRLLSDRFSAERPKGSFSTLEIQRTEQGDSAMYLCASSLALREYEQYFGPGTRLTVT.

The J gene is TRBJ1-2, the V gene TRBV29-1; the D gene is possibly TRBD1 (6 bases). This CDR3 is built from 15 residues. Trimming cost V 6 bases and J 1 base, with 18 bases left between them. Germline loops: CDR1 SQVTM, CDR2 ANQGSEA. CDR3 protein: CSVPPLDSFNYGYTF. The CDR3 region has the DNA TGCAGCGTCCCCCCCTTGGACAGTTTTAACTATGGCTACACCTTC.

The chain combines TRBV4-1 with TRBJ1-4; TRBD1 is a possible D gene (5 bases). V was pared by 1 base and J by 9 bases, with 21 bases between. The length of the CDR3 is 17 residues. The germline V gene has CDR1 MGHRA and CDR2 YSYEKL. CDR3 DNA: TGCGCCAGCAGCCAAGGACGAGCGCGGGGGTCAAGTCAAAAACTGTTTTTT. It yields the protein CASSQGRARGSSQKLFF.

The chain combines TRBV4-1 with TRBJ2-2; no reliable D call. Trimming left V 3 bases short and J 0 bases short, with 14 bases between. This CDR3 region has 17 residues. Germline CDR1 MGHRA, CDR2 YSYEKL. Here the CDR3 DNA reads TGCGCCAGCAGCCAGCATCCTCCGACACCGAACACCGGGGAGCTGTTTTTT. Translating it yields CASSQHPPTPNTGELFF.

The chain links TRBV5-6 to TRBJ1-1; TRBD1 matches at 7 bases. V lost 0 bases to trimming and J lost 0 bases; unmatched junction nucleotides: 2. This CDR3 has 15 amino acids. Germline values: CDR1 SGHDT, CDR2 YYEEEE. The CDR3 region has the DNA TGTGCCAGCAGCTTGGGTACAGGGGTGAACACTGAAGCTTTCTTT. It codes for CASSLGTGVNTEAFF.

The genes are TRBV4-1 and TRBJ1-1; TRBD1 is a possible D gene (5 bases). Per germline, CDR1 MGHRA and CDR2 YSYEKL. Trimming took off 4 bases at V and 5 bases at J, with 17 bases between the two ends. This CDR3 has 15 residues. The CDR3 sequence: CASSREGLGGTEAFF. CDR3 nucleotide sequence: TGCGCCAGCAGCCGCGAGGGGCTGGGGGGGACTGAAGCTTTCTTT.

A few counts support this clone. DNA for the CDR3: TGTGCCAGCAGCCGGGGGACAGGCGCCTACGAGCAGTACTTC. Amino acids: CASSRGTGAYEQYF. The chain carries TRBV7-3 and TRBJ2-7; 8 bases are a match to TRBD1. The CDR3 has 14 residues. Trimming removed 5 bases from V and 2 bases from J; junction bases left unmatched: 5. CDR1 is SGHTA, CDR2 FQGTGA, per germline. Drawing the rest from reference TRBV7-3 and TRBJ2-7, the complete variable domain is GAGVSQTPSNKVTEKGKYVELRCDPISGHTALYWYRQSLGQGPEFLIYFQGTGAADDSGLPNDRFFAVRPEGSVSTLKIQRTERGDSAVYLCASSRGTGAYEQYFGPGTRLTVT.

The genes are TRBV12-5 and TRBJ2-3, with a possible D match to TRBD1 (6 bases). The CDR3 has 14 residues. Looked up from germline, CDR1 is LGHNT and CDR2 is FRNRAP. V was shortened by 1 base and J by 3 bases, with 8 bases between the two germline ends. CDR3 amino acids: CASGLGGHTDTQYF. DNA of the CDR3: TGTGCTAGTGGTTTGGGGGGGCATACAGATACGCAGTATTTT. Variable domain in full (rest from reference TRBV12-5 and TRBJ2-3): DARVTQTPRHKVTEMGQEVTMRCQPILGHNTVFWYRQTMMQGLELLAYFRNRAPLDDSGMPKDRFSAEMPDATLATLKIQPSEPRDSAVYFCASGLGGHTDTQYFGPGTRLTVL.

This rearrangement joins TRBV15 to TRBJ2-3; the match to TRBD1 covers 7 bases. This CDR3 region has 16 residues. V gave up 0 bases and J gave up 14 bases; unmatched junction bases: 17. Per germline, CDR1 LNHNV and CDR2 YYDKDF (reference sequence). The DNA of the CDR3 is TGTGCCACCAGCAGAGATTTTCTTGGTGGGCAGGGGGATCTGTATTTT. This sequence encodes CATSRDFLGGQGDLYF.

The V call is TRBV25-1, the J call TRBJ2-2; D is perhaps TRBD2 (7 bases). The V gene lost 3 bases and the J gene lost 7 bases, with 12 bases spanning the gap. The germline gives CDR1 MGHDK, CDR2 SYGVNS. This CDR3 spans 14 amino acids. The CDR3 DNA sequence: TGTGCCAGCAGTGAGTGGGGGGGCCACGGGGAGCTGTTTTTT. Protein sequence: CASSEWGGHGELFF.

The rearrangement uses TRBV9 and TRBJ1-1, with D perhaps TRBD1 (5 bases). Germline CDR1 reads SGDLS; CDR2 reads YYNGEE. V was cut by 0 bases and J by 10 bases, with 10 bases left in between. This CDR3 has 12 amino acids. In DNA form, the CDR3 reads TGTGCCAGCAGCGTAGATGGGGGGAGAGCTTTCTTT. Its translation is CASSVDGGRAFF. The full variable domain, its missing parts supplied by reference TRBV9 and TRBJ1-1, is DSGVTQTPKHLITATGQRVTLRCSPRSGDLSVYWYQQSLDQGLQFLIQYYNGEERAKGNILERFSAQQFPDLHSELNLSSLELGDSALYFCASSVDGGRAFFGQGTRLTVV.

The V call is TRBV12-2, the J call TRBJ1-1; the DNA was not compared with TRBD1, the D call given in the table. TRBV12-2 is described as a pseudogene. CDR3 size: 17 residues. The DNA of the CDR3 is TGTGCAAGTCACCCAAAACGGACAGTTAGACTGAACACTGAAGCTTTCTTT. Translated, it gives CASHPKRTVRLNTEAFF.

The chain combines TRBV5-4 with TRBJ2-5, with a possible D match to TRBD1 (6 bases). The germline gives CDR1 SGHNT, CDR2 YYREEE (reference sequence). CDR3 length equals 13 residues. Deletions cut 3 bases from V and 3 bases from J, with 9 bases between. The CDR3 DNA follows: TGTGCCAGCAGCTACTCAGGGGAAGAGACCCAGTACTTC. Translated, it gives CASSYSGEETQYF.

This chain connects TRBV12-5 to TRBJ1-1; no reliable D call. The CDR3 runs to 13 residues. V was pared by 6 bases and J by 3 bases, with 11 bases between. Germline CDR1 LGHNT, CDR2 FRNRAP. CDR3 in amino acids: CASGLLTYTEAFF. The DNA of the CDR3 is TGTGCTAGTGGACTTTTAACGTACACTGAAGCTTTCTTT.

With regard to this clone: The junction differs from germline at one of its ends, possibly a read error. The V call is TRBV7-9, the J call TRBJ1-2, with D perhaps TRBD1 (6 bases). CDR3 size: 12 residues. From germline, CDR1 is SEHNR and CDR2 FQNEAQ (reference sequence). This chain's CDR3 is CSSSLEQGGYTF. Here the CDR3 DNA reads TGTTCCAGCAGCTTAGAACAGGGAGGCTACACCTTC.